These 27 T cell receptor beta chains were all obtained from the same sample, sequenced in a study of beta chain features in type 1 diabetes. The study, taken as a whole, reports: Within each of all four CD4+ subsets, Type 1 diabetes patients had TCRB CDR3s that were moderately but significantly shorter.

Their recognized antigens are unknown. Sequencing targeted expressed TCRB transcripts, as all isolated RNA had been reverse transcribed. This table comes from immunoSEQ multiplex PCR, and its TCRdb copy is limited to in-frame clones, with some not included. The sample records 160,000 or so clones, roughly 63% being singletons. Sequencing input: naive CD4+ T cells from blood. These receptors came from a man aged 25-40 years with type 1 diabetes.

The V gene is TRBV20-1, the J gene TRBJ2-5, with D possibly called TRBD1 or TRBD2 (7 bases each). Trimming left V 4 bases short and J 10 bases short, with 13 bases between. Germline loops: CDR1 DFQATT, CDR2 SNEGSKA (reference sequence). The length of the CDR3 is 11 residues. DNA of the CDR3: TGCAGTGCTATCAGCGGGACAGACCAGTACTTC. It codes for CSAISGTDQYF.

This rearrangement joins TRBV25-1 to TRBJ2-5, with D perhaps matching TRBD1 (6 bases). The CDR3 contains 12 residues. Deletions cut 3 bases from V and 5 bases from J, with 7 bases between. Per germline, CDR1 MGHDK and CDR2 SYGVNS. The CDR3 nucleotides read TGTGCCAGCAGTGACCAGGGGGAGACCCAGTACTTC. Its translation is CASSDQGETQYF.

J is TRBJ2-3 and V is TRBV11-2; 8 bases map to TRBD2. The trim removed 2 bases at V and 3 bases at J, leaving 1 base unmatched. The CDR3 runs to 14 residues. The germline gives CDR1 SGHAT, CDR2 FQNNGV. CDR3 coding DNA: TGTGCCAGCAGCTTACGCGGGGGGACAGATACGCAGTATTTT. Translated: CASSLRGGTDTQYF.

V gene TRBV12-5 combines with J gene TRBJ2-1; D is possibly TRBD2 (6 bases). The CDR3 has 16 amino acids. The V end was cut by 0 bases, the J end by 0 bases, with 9 bases between. Germline V CDR1 and CDR2: LGHNT, FRNRAP. CDR3 protein: CASGLVLGGSYNEQFF. CDR3 in DNA: TGTGCTAGTGGTTTGGTCTTGGGGGGCTCCTACAATGAGCAGTTCTTC.

V usage is TRBV19 and J usage is TRBJ2-5; 9 bases are shared with TRBD1. Germline CDR1 reads LNHDA; CDR2 reads SQIVND (reference sequence). CDR3 length equals 15 residues. The V gene end was trimmed by 5 bases and the J gene end by 5 bases; junction bases not matched to a gene: 9. CDR3 sequence: CASSSRDRVGETQYF. The CDR3 DNA reads TGTGCCAGTAGTTCGCGGGACAGGGTAGGGGAGACCCAGTACTTC.

DNA for the CDR3: TGCAGCGTTGAAGATCTCCGGGACAGGGCCTACAATGAGCAGTTCTTC. It translates to CSVEDLRDRAYNEQFF. V gene TRBV29-1 combines with J gene TRBJ2-1; TRBD1 matches at 9 bases. The CDR3 runs to 16 residues. Germline-derived CDR1 and CDR2 are SQVTM and ANQGSEA. With 0 bases clipped from V and 2 bases from J, the junction kept 5 bases outside the gene matches.

The chain joins TRBV30 to TRBJ2-1, with TRBD1 as a possible D gene (5 bases). The CDR3 is 12 residues long. Germline lookup yields CDR1 GTSNPN and CDR2 SVGIG (reference sequence). Trimming shortened V by 2 bases and J by 9 bases, and 11 bases separated the two germline ends. The CDR3 loop is CAWSIRAGEQFF. CDR3 in DNA: TGTGCCTGGAGTATCAGGGCCGGTGAGCAGTTCTTC. Looking up the rest from reference TRBV30 and TRBJ2-1 gives the full variable domain: SQTIHQWPATLVQPVGSPLSLECTVEGTSNPNLYWYRQAAGRGLQLLFYSVGIGQISSEVPQNLSASRPQDRQFILSSKKLLLSDSGFYLCAWSIRAGEQFFGPGTRLTVL.

This CDR3 is CAWSVPSGPWGSPLHF. The CDR3 region has the DNA TGTGCCTGGAGTGTACCCAGCGGACCATGGGGTTCACCCCTCCACTTT. The chain carries TRBV30 and TRBJ1-6; D not resolved. Trimming took off 0 bases at V and 9 bases at J, with 18 bases between the two ends. From germline, CDR1 is GTSNPN and CDR2 SVGIG (reference sequence). The CDR3 has 16 residues.

The gene calls are TRBV15 and TRBJ2-1; 9 bases are shared with TRBD1. This CDR3 comprises 17 residues. Germline V gene lookup returns CDR1 LNHNV and CDR2 YYDKDF (reference sequence). V gave up 0 bases and J gave up 7 bases; unmatched junction bases: 10. CDR3 nucleotide sequence: TGTGCCACCAGCAGAGATCTTAGTCACAGGGGGCCGAATGAGCAGTTCTTC. This codes for CATSRDLSHRGPNEQFF.

The chain uses TRBV29-1 and TRBJ1-2; no reliable D call. CDR3 length: 12 residues. Germline lookup yields CDR1 SQVTM and CDR2 ANQGSEA. The ends were cut back, 5 bases at V and 2 bases at J, with 9 bases in the middle. CDR3 sequence (DNA): TGCAGCGTTAGGACGGAAAACTATGGCTACACCTTC. It specifies CSVRTENYGYTF.

The chain combines TRBV7-2 with TRBJ2-7; no definite D call. The CDR3 has 14 residues. V shed 1 base and J shed 0 bases, with 7 bases lying between them. The V gene's germline CDR1 is SGHTA and CDR2 FQGNSA. The CDR3 is CASSLDAGSYEQYF. The CDR3 bases are TGTGCCAGCAGCTTAGACGCAGGCTCCTACGAGCAGTACTTC.

CDR3 in amino acids: CASSLDQPQHF. The CDR3 DNA is TGTGCCAGCAGCTTAGATCAGCCCCAGCATTTT. The chain couples TRBV11-2 to TRBJ1-5; D uncertain. The CDR3 is 11 residues long. The germline gives CDR1 SGHAT, CDR2 FQNNGV. The V gene lost 0 bases and the J gene lost 6 bases, with 0 bases spanning the gap.

The rearrangement links TRBV5-1 to TRBJ2-7; a possible D gene is TRBD1 (6 bases). CDR1 and CDR2 from the germline V gene are SGHRS and YFSETQ. CDR3 length: 12 residues. V was clipped by 2 bases and J by 3 bases, with 6 bases between them. CDR3 DNA sequence: TGCGCCAGCAGCTTACAGGGCTACGAGCAGTACTTC. Its protein product is CASSLQGYEQYF.

The chain employs TRBV28 and TRBJ2-1, with D possibly being TRBD1 or TRBD2 (6 bases each). Germline CDR1 and CDR2: MDHEN and SYDVKM. This CDR3 region has 15 residues. The V and J ends lost 7 bases and 8 bases respectively, with 21 bases between them. The CDR3 loop is CASNTGGSWRDEQFF. CDR3 in DNA: TGTGCCAGCAACACCGGGGGCAGTTGGAGGGATGAGCAGTTCTTC.

The chain is built from TRBV5-1 and TRBJ2-5; 8 bases agree with TRBD1. V shed 0 bases, J shed 5 bases, and the junction held 9 bases outside the gene matches. The V gene's germline CDR1 is SGHRS and CDR2 YFSETQ. This CDR3 is 16 amino acids long. For the CDR3, the DNA is TGCGCCAGCAGCTTGGTAGGGACAGGTGGGATCGAGACCCAGTACTTC. The encoded protein is CASSLVGTGGIETQYF.

This chain uses TRBV12-5 with TRBJ2-2, with D maybe TRBD2 (5 bases). Germline CDR1 reads LGHNT; CDR2 reads FRNRAP. Trimming took off 7 bases at V and 6 bases at J, with 9 bases between the two ends. The CDR3 consists of 12 residues. The CDR3 spells CASAIGAGELFF. In DNA form, the CDR3 reads TGTGCTAGTGCCATCGGGGCCGGGGAGCTGTTTTTT.

The chain uses TRBV28 and TRBJ2-2, with D unresolved. The CDR3 has 14 amino acids. CDR1 MDHEN and CDR2 SYDVKM come from the germline V gene. V was shortened by 0 bases and J by 3 bases, with 5 bases between the two germline ends. CDR3 bases: TGTGCCAGCAGTTTATGGCAGGACACCGGGGAGCTGTTTTTT. It codes for CASSLWQDTGELFF.

This clone was detected only a few times. This chain links TRBV29-1 with TRBJ1-5; tentatively, D is TRBD1 (6 bases). V was trimmed by 4 bases and J by 9 bases, leaving 19 bases between them. The CDR3 covers 14 residues. Germline CDR1 SQVTM, CDR2 ANQGSEA. The CDR3 region is CSVATGRGLPPQHF. CDR3 DNA: TGCAGCGTTGCCACAGGGAGAGGGTTGCCGCCCCAGCATTTT.

This clone was seen a handful of times. The rearrangement joins TRBV11-3 to TRBJ2-2; the D gene is possibly TRBD2 (5 bases). The CDR3 is made up of 13 amino acids. CDR1 is SGHNT, CDR2 YENEEA, per germline. V gave up 8 bases and J gave up 5 bases, with 12 bases separating them. The DNA of the CDR3 is TGTGCCAGCTCCGCGGGTAGTACCGGGGAGCTGTTTTTT. Protein sequence: CASSAGSTGELFF.

The V call is TRBV30, the J call TRBJ1-3; D is unclear. Germline V gene lookup returns CDR1 GTSNPN and CDR2 SVGIG (reference sequence). V was cut by 2 bases and J by 2 bases, with 10 bases left in between. The CDR3 totals 14 residues. The CDR3 is CAWSKGGTGNTIYF. The CDR3 region has the DNA TGTGCCTGGAGTAAGGGAGGTACTGGAAACACCATATATTTT.

This sequence joins TRBV29-1 and TRBJ2-2; D call uncertain. Germline values: CDR1 SQVTM, CDR2 ANQGSEA. V was cut by 4 bases and J by 6 bases, with 9 bases left in between. The CDR3 runs to 12 residues. The CDR3 DNA reads as TGCAGCGTTGGAGTACCGGCCGGGGAGCTGTTTTTT. This gives the protein CSVGVPAGELFF.

The chain links TRBV19 to TRBJ2-1; no clear D gene. Germline V CDR1 and CDR2: LNHDA, SQIVND (reference sequence). The CDR3 length is 13 residues. V was clipped by 5 bases and J by 3 bases, with 8 bases between them. The CDR3 here is CASSPDGYNEQFF. As DNA, the CDR3 is TGTGCCAGTAGTCCGGACGGCTACAATGAGCAGTTCTTC.

The V gene is TRBV21-1, the J gene TRBJ2-5; TRBD1 is the table's D call, not checked against the DNA. TRBV21-1 constitutes a pseudogene. CDR3 size: 17 residues. CDR3 sequence (DNA): TGTGCCAGCAGCACTACGGCCGGGACAGCGTACCAAGAGACCCAGTACTTC. Protein sequence: CASSTTAGTAYQETQYF.

This rearrangement joins TRBV30 to TRBJ1-1; TRBD1 is a possible D gene (6 bases). CDR3 length: 12 residues. In germline, CDR1 is GTSNPN, CDR2 SVGIG (reference sequence). The germline V and J ends were trimmed by 2 bases and 5 bases, with 9 bases remaining between them. CDR3: CAWSRGATEAFF. DNA of the CDR3: TGTGCCTGGAGTCGGGGGGCTACTGAAGCTTTCTTT.

As to this clone: Distinct nucleotide sequences in the sample also encode this CDR3. This sequence joins TRBV29-1 and TRBJ1-2; D gene uncertain. Per germline, CDR1 SQVTM and CDR2 ANQGSEA. Deletions cut 6 bases from V and 8 bases from J, with 7 bases between. CDR3 size: 9 residues. The CDR3 DNA reads TGCAGCGTCCGGGAGGGCTACACCTTC. Translated: CSVREGYTF.

Only a few counts were recorded for this clone. The chain is built from TRBV11-2 and TRBJ2-3; D is tentatively TRBD1 or TRBD2 (5 bases each). Germline V gene data show CDR1 as SGHAT and CDR2 as FQNNGV. Trimming left V 3 bases short and J 0 bases short, with 16 bases between. This CDR3 is built from 17 residues. The CDR3 coding sequence is TGTGCCAGCAGCTTCCACTGGGGGACCGGAAGCACAGATACGCAGTATTTT. Translation: CASSFHWGTGSTDTQYF.

CDR3 nucleotide sequence: TGTGCCAGCAGCGTGTCTACAGGATTCACCTACGAGCAGTACTTC. Translating gives CASSVSTGFTYEQYF. The genes are TRBV9 and TRBJ2-7; weak D call: TRBD1 (5 bases). There are 15 residues in the CDR3. Between the trimmed V and J ends, which lost 2 bases and 2 bases, there was a span of 14 bases. Germline CDR1 is SGDLS and CDR2 is YYNGEE.